This T cell receptor (beta chain) stems from a study of blood T cell repertoires in COVID-19 (dated by TCRdb to 2018 to 2020). With respect to the entire study: Collaborator samples came from the United States, Italy and Spain and covered acute and convalescent phases of COVID-19. Deeply sampled blood TCRbeta repertoires from subjects exposed to, actively infected with, or recovered from COVID-19 were included in the dataset. A freely available public database, intended as a resource for researchers studying the immune response to SARS-CoV-2, is where the repertoires were released. The samples were drawn from the first 160 participants of the ongoing ImmuneRACE study and from more than 1,000 subjects provided by 6 global collaborators. A de-identified subject ID, COVID-19 status, age in years and sex were almost always included in the sample metadata. The prospective study material was composed of cDNA or gDNA derived from T cells, B-cell-depleted T cells, or PBMCs. Where HLA class I and class II types were available, the types were taken from metadata supplied by the sample provider, not from assay-based typing.

A word on this clone: Its specific antigen is unknown. No base qualities exist here, and no much larger clone lies one base off it.

From a lookup of the germline V gene (reference sequence), CDR1 and CDR2 are LNHDA and SQIVND. Including cysteine and phenylalanine, the CDR3 has 15 amino acids. Solely the CDR3 DNA is kept, with 45 bases framed from the first base. Between the V and J ends, shortened by 2 bases and 4 bases respectively, the junction contains 14 bases. Each collaborating institution followed its own protocols to collect whole blood in K2EDTA tubes. Collaborator samples were shipped for TCRbeta analysis as frozen whole blood, isolated PBMCs, or DNA extracted from either sample type. TCRbeta CDR3 regions were amplified from genomic DNA by means of the immunoSEQ Assay, a bias-controlled multiplex PCR. The paper's processing steps were these. Nucleated cell counts per sample were estimated from amplification of reference gene primers within the assay. To quantify the absolute abundance of each unique TCRbeta CDR3 rearrangement, sequence reads were collapsed and filtered. For each sample, productive Simpson clonality was calculated by taking the square root of Simpson's diversity index across productive rearrangements. Drawn from immuneACCESS, this table holds only the in-frame rearrangements with V and J called that TCRdb kept. Clones are partly lost; checked studies trace under half to an unresolved V gene and leave the rest unexplained. D and trimming come from the DNA, and the V and J calls and clone size come from that table. The table for this sample lists about 100,000 clones; about 80% of them were counted only once. 9% to 13% of the sample goes to the ten largest clones.

The full study reports these points: How much clinical and demographic metadata was included differed by source and by participant, and the metadata was provided uncurated.

The sample taken for sequencing was peripheral blood. The sequence was collected from a woman aged 70 to 79 with acute or convalescent COVID-19. The chain is encoded by TRBV19 joined to TRBJ1-1, and possibly TRBD1, on 5 matching bases. At the DNA level, the sequence is TGTGCCAGTAGTATATCGGCAGGGCTGGCCACTGAAGCTTTCTTT. Its protein product is CASSISAGLATEAFF.